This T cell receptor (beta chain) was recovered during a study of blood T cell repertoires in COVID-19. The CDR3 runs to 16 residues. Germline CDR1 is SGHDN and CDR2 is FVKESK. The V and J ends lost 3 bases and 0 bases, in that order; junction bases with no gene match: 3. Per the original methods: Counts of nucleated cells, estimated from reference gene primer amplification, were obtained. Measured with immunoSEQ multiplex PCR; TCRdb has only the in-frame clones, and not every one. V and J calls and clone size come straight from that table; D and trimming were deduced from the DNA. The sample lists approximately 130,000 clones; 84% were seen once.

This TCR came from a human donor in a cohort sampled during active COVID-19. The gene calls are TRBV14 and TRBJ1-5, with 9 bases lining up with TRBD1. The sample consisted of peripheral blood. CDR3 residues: CASSHRQGDSNQPQHF. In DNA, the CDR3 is TGTGCCAGCAGCCACCGACAGGGGGATAGCAATCAGCCCCAGCATTTT.